A selection of T cell receptor beta chains follows, all from one sample in a study of Ad26.COV2.S vaccination and SARS-CoV-2 variants. The data were produced by immunoSEQ multiplex PCR, yet TCRdb's version contains in-frame clones alone and is incomplete. The sample has hundreds of thousands of clones, 88% seen once; the top ten hold 6.4%. The sample in question was peripheral blood, obtained in a trial of Ad26.COV2.S vaccine versus placebo. The receptor source for this set is a person aged 18-60 years who received the Ad26.COV2.S COVID-19 vaccine or a placebo. Both conserved end residues are part of each CDR3. A D gene is named only where the DNA matches it firmly. Clone size, where shown, is once, few, many, or a class for clones that have expanded.

abundance,j_gene,d_gene,v_gene,len,CDR3nt,CDR3aa
few,TRBJ1-2,NA,TRBV19,8,TGTGCCACAGAGGGCTACACCTTC,CATEGYTF
once,TRBJ1-4,TRBD1,TRBV19,14,TGTGCCAGTAGTTTGGGGACAGCGAATGAAAAACTGTTTTTT,CASSLGTANEKLFF
NA,TRBJ2-7,NA,TRBV27,13,TGTGCCAGCAGTTGGATAGCTTCCTACGAGCAGTACTTC,CASSWIASYEQYF
NA,TRBJ1-2,NA,TRBV14,16,TGTGCCAGCAGCCAAGATTCCCCCACGCGACCCTATGGCTACACCTTC,CASSQDSPTRPYGYTF
few,TRBJ2-7,TRBD1,TRBV7-9,14,TGTGCCAGCAGCCTTTCAGACAGGGCCTACGAGCAGTACTTC,CASSLSDRAYEQYF
NA,TRBJ1-6,NA,TRBV6-6,16,TGTGCCAGCAGTTACAGGCGGGCGGGTTTGGACTCACCCCTCCACTTT,CASSYRRAGLDSPLHF
NA,TRBJ1-5,NA,TRBV18,15,TGTGCCAGCTCGAAAGGAGAGGGGTTGGATCAGCCCCAGCATTTT,CASSKGEGLDQPQHF
NA,TRBJ1-4,NA,TRBV3-1/TRBV3-2,14,TGTGCCAGCAGCCAAAGAGGGGACGGAGAAAAACTGTTTTTT,CASSQRGDGEKLFF
NA,TRBJ2-1,TRBD2,TRBV2,18,TGTGCCAGCAGTCCCTACCTCGGGCGGGGGAGCTCCTACAATGAGCAGTTCTTC,CASSPYLGRGSSYNEQFF
NA,TRBJ2-3,NA,TRBV9,13,TGTGCCAGCAGGGGGGGTCTTCCAGATACGCAGTATTTT,CASRGGLPDTQYF
few,TRBJ1-5,NA,TRBV12-3/TRBV12-4,12,TGTGCCACCTGCAAGGGGAGTCAGCCCCAGCATTTT,CATCKGSQPQHF
NA,TRBJ2-5,TRBD2,TRBV7-2,14,TGTGCCAGCACCCCTTTCGGGGGGGCAGAGACCCAGTACTTC,CASTPFGGAETQYF
NA,TRBJ2-1,TRBD1,TRBV10-3,13,TGTGCCATCGGCCCAGGGGGTGGCGATGAGCAGTTCTTC,CAIGPGGGDEQFF
NA,TRBJ1-5,NA,TRBV9,14,TGTGCCAGCAGCGTAGATGGGGCGGGTCAGCCCCAGCATTTT,CASSVDGAGQPQHF
NA,TRBJ2-1,NA,TRBV5-1,15,TGCGCCAGCAGCTTTGGGCAGGGGTCCTACAATGAGCAGTTCTTC,CASSFGQGSYNEQFF
NA,TRBJ2-3,NA,TRBV28,14,TGTGCCAGCAGTTTGGGCAGGGACACAGATACGCAGTATTTT,CASSLGRDTDTQYF
NA,TRBJ2-5,TRBD1,TRBV5-8,15,TGTGCCAGCAGCTTGGCGGGACAGGGGATGGAGACCCAGTACTTC,CASSLAGQGMETQYF
NA,TRBJ1-5,NA,TRBV19,16,TGTGCCAGTAGTAGATCAACAGGCCAGGGTGAGGGGCCCCAGCATTTT,CASSRSTGQGEGPQHF
NA,TRBJ1-1,NA,TRBV6-6,16,TGTGCCAGCACCAAAGGACAGCCCCTAATGAGGACTGAAGCTTTCTTT,CASTKGQPLMRTEAFF
NA,TRBJ2-2,TRBD1,TRBV6-2/TRBV6-3,18,TGTGCCAGCAGTTACGCTATCGGACAGGGGAAGTTCGGCGGGGAGCTGTTTTTT,CASSYAIGQGKFGGELFF
NA,TRBJ2-1,NA,TRBV6-5,12,TGTGCCAGCGGGGCAAGGGTCGATGAGCAGTTCTTC,CASGARVDEQFF
few,TRBJ2-4,NA,TRBV7-8,15,TGTGCCAGCAGCGAAGGAGGGGTCGCCAAAAACATTCAGTACTTC,CASSEGGVAKNIQYF
NA,TRBJ1-5,TRBD1,TRBV7-8,17,TGTGCCAGCAGCTTAGTTTCAGGGGGCTATGGCAATCAGCCCCAGCATTTT,CASSLVSGGYGNQPQHF
once,TRBJ2-3,TRBD1,TRBV19,15,TGTGCCAGTAGTACAGCCAGGGGGCTTACAGATACGCAGTATTTT,CASSTARGLTDTQYF
NA,TRBJ1-1,NA,TRBV27,15,TGTGCCAGCAGTTTATCGTGGCTTCATAACACTGAAGCTTTCTTT,CASSLSWLHNTEAFF
NA,TRBJ1-1,NA,TRBV19,14,TGTGCCAGTAGTATGATAGGAGGAGGGGTCGAAGCTTTCTTT,CASSMIGGGVEAFF
NA,TRBJ1-1,NA,TRBV25-1,16,TGTGCCAGCAGTGAATATGACGTAGGCTGGAACACTGAAGCTTTCTTT,CASSEYDVGWNTEAFF
NA,TRBJ1-2,NA,TRBV11-2,15,TGTGCCAGCAGCTTAGGTCGGGACGGTAACTATGGCTACACCTTC,CASSLGRDGNYGYTF
NA,TRBJ2-1,NA,TRBV4-3,15,TGCGCCAGCAGCCCCCTGATCAGCTCCTACAATGAGCAGTTCTTC,CASSPLISSYNEQFF
NA,TRBJ2-1,TRBD2,TRBV11-2,15,TGTGCCAGCAGCTTCCTAGCGGACCCCTACAATGAGCAGTTCTTC,CASSFLADPYNEQFF
NA,TRBJ1-6,NA,TRBV5-4,17,TGTGCCAGCAGCTTGGTCCCCGGACAGACCTATAATTCACCCCTCCACTTT,CASSLVPGQTYNSPLHF
NA,TRBJ2-2,NA,TRBV6-6,16,TGTGCCAGCAGTTGGGGTGGGAGGACGAACACCGGGGAGCTGTTTTTT,CASSWGGRTNTGELFF
NA,TRBJ1-3,NA,TRBV19,16,TGTGCCAGTAGTATATCCGGGTCTAACGATGGAAACACCATATATTTT,CASSISGSNDGNTIYF
many,TRBJ2-1,NA,TRBV6-4,14,TGTGCCAGCAGTGTCCAAGGGGACAACAATGAGCAGTTCTTC,CASSVQGDNNEQFF
NA,TRBJ1-5,NA,TRBV30,17,TGTGCCTGGAGTGTAAAAAGCGGGCCGGGAGGATATCAGCCCCAGCATTTT,CAWSVKSGPGGYQPQHF
NA,TRBJ2-5,NA,TRBV12-3/TRBV12-4,12,TGTGCCAGCAGTTCTAGGGGTGAGAAGGGTAACTTC,CASSSRGEKGNF
NA,TRBJ2-5,NA,TRBV5-6,17,TGTGCCAGCAGCGCCTCCGGGACCGGGCTTGGCCAAGAGACCCAGTACTTC,CASSASGTGLGQETQYF
NA,TRBJ2-7,NA,TRBV7-9,15,TGTGCCAGCAGCAATACTCGGGTGAGCTCCTACGAGCAGTACTTC,CASSNTRVSSYEQYF
NA,TRBJ2-7,NA,TRBV7-6,15,TGTGCCAGCAGTCCCGACTCCTCCGAAACCTACGAGCAGTACTTC,CASSPDSSETYEQYF